This T cell receptor (beta chain) derives from a study of cytomegalovirus exposure and HLA in healthy donors. Study-wide results and caveats: The authors excluded some V segments, including TRBV6-2 and TRBV6-3, as indistinguishable. Investigators reported 150 to 200 TCR beta chains as tied to cytomegalovirus. Reportedly, cytomegalovirus status was diagnosed with high sensitivity and specificity. Testing in vitro showed a few CMV-associated chains specific for CMV antigens.

Germline values: CDR1 MNHEY, CDR2 SMNVEV (reference sequence). V dropped 6 bases and J dropped 8; count of bases not matched to a gene: 20. The CDR3 contains 17 residues. PCR used 60 Vbeta primers and 13 Jbeta primers. The assay was immunoSEQ multiplex PCR, and TCRdb's table has in-frame clones only and misses some. The table records fewer than 200,000 clones, approximately 80% of them present only once. With regard to this clone: Antigen specificity is unknown.

Sample: PBMCs. This clonotype was obtained from a woman in her late teens or twenties in good health and CMV-seropositive. This chain uses TRBV27 with TRBJ1-2; 8 positions match TRBD1. The CDR3 sequence: CASSEIPSDRGVGGYTF. DNA of the CDR3: TGTGCCAGCAGCGAAATCCCATCCGACAGGGGCGTGGGAGGCTACACCTTC.